This T cell receptor beta chain was retrieved from a study of OX40 agonist ivuxolimab in advanced cancers. Overall study context: Cancers in dose escalation were hepatocellular, melanoma, renal cell and head and neck. Past anti-PD-1, anti-PD-L1 or anti-CTLA-4 therapy was accepted, and approximately 40% had received some.

Sequenced by immunoSEQ multiplex PCR; TCRdb stores in-frame clones only, minus some. This sample yields about 58,000 clones, of which 70% to 90% are seen a single time; approximately 3% belongs to the top ten. As regards this clone: No antigen is known for it.

Broader study findings: Partial responders dosed at 0.1-3.0 mg/kg displayed clonal expansion ranking among the lowest. The expanded peripheral T cells' antigen specificity was not determined.

The starting material was CD4+ or CD8+ T cells sorted from blood, obtained in a trial of the OX40 agonist ivuxolimab. The sequence was obtained from an adult with an advanced solid tumor such as melanoma, head and neck, liver or kidney cancer.

DNA for the CDR3: TGTGCCAGCTCAGACAGGTCTCTCGCAACTAATGAAAAACTGTTTTTT. Amino acid sequence: CASSDRSLATNEKLFF. This chain links TRBV18 with TRBJ1-4; D is perhaps TRBD1 (6 bases). Deletions cut 5 bases from V and 0 bases from J, with 13 bases between. CDR3 length equals 16 residues. Germline V gives CDR1 KGHSH, CDR2 LQKENI.